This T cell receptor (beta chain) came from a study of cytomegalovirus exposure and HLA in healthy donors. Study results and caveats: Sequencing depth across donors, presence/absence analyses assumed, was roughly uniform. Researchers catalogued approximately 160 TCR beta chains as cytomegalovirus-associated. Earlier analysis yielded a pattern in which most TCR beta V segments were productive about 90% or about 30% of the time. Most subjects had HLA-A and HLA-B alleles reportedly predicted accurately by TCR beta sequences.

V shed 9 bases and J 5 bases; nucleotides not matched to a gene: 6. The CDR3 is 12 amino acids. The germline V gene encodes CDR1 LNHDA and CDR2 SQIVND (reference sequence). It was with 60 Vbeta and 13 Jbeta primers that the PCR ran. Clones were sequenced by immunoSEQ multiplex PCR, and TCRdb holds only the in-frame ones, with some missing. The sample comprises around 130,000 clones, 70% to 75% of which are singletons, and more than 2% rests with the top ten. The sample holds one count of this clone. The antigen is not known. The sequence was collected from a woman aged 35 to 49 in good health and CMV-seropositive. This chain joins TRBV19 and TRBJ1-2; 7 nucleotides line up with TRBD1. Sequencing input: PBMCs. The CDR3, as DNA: TGTGCCAGACCGGGACAGCAATATGGCTACACCTTC. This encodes CARPGQQYGYTF.